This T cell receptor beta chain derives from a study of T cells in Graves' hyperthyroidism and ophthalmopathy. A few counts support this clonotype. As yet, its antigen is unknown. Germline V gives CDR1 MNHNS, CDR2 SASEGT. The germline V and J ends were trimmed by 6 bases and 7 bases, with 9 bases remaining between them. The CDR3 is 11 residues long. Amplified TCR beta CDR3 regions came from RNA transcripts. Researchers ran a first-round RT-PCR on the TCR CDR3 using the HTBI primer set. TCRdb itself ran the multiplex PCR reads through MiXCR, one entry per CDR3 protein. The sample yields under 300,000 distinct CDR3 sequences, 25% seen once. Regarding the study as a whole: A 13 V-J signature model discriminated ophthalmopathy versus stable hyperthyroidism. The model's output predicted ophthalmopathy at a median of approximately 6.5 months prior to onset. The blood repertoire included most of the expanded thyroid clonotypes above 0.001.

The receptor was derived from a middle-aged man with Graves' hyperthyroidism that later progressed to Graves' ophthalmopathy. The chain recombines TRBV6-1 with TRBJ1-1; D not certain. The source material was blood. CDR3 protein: CASSRWSEAFF. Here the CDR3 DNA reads TGTGCCAGCAGCAGGTGGAGTGAAGCTTTCTTT.